The 32 T cell receptor beta chains listed next were all sequenced from one sample in a study of technical replicates of blood from several donors. Profiled with immunoSEQ multiplex PCR; TCRdb holds only in-frame clones, not every one. The sample includes approximately 75,000 clones, approximately 97% seen only once; the top ten take 0.18%. Source material: T cells isolated from PBMCs. These receptors were obtained from a human donor in good health.

The chain has TRBV10-1 and TRBJ2-5; D may be TRBD2 (6 bases). CDR3 length: 15 residues. From germline, CDR1 is WNHNN and CDR2 SYGVQD (reference sequence). The V end lost 4 bases, the J end lost 3 bases, and 15 bases lay between the germline ends. This chain's CDR3 is CASSASRGGEETQYF. For the CDR3, the DNA is TGCGCCAGCAGTGCTTCTCGAGGCGGGGAAGAGACCCAGTACTTC.

The CDR3 DNA sequence: TGTGCCAGCAGTCCAGGGGCAGGGGGTGGTTCACCCCTCCACTTT. Protein sequence: CASSPGAGGGSPLHF. V and J are TRBV7-9 and TRBJ1-6; 7 positions match TRBD1. Trimming took 6 bases from V and 9 from J; bases not matched to a gene: 11. The CDR3 has 15 amino acids. Germline V gene sequence: CDR1 SEHNR, CDR2 FQNEAQ (reference sequence).

This chain links TRBV18 with TRBJ1-2; D remains ambiguous. V lost 3 bases and J 6 bases, leaving 8 bases between the germline ends. The CDR3 is made up of 12 amino acids. In germline, CDR1 is KGHSH, CDR2 LQKENI. The CDR3 loop reads CASSPSYDGYTF. CDR3 coding DNA: TGTGCCAGCTCACCGTCCTACGATGGCTACACCTTC.

The count of this clone is one. V usage is TRBV9 and J usage is TRBJ2-2; 7 positions match TRBD2. This CDR3 comprises 16 residues. Germline V gene sequence: CDR1 SGDLS, CDR2 YYNGEE. V lost 0 bases, J lost 5 bases, and 7 bases stayed unmatched. CDR3 sequence: CASSVETGGGTGELFF. The CDR3 region has the DNA TGTGCCAGCAGCGTAGAGACGGGAGGAGGAACCGGGGAGCTGTTTTTT.

The chain couples TRBV2 to TRBJ1-4; TRBD1 might be the D (6 bases). Trimming stripped 5 bases from V and 4 bases from J, with 11 bases between. CDR1 is SNHLY, CDR2 FYNNEI, per germline. This CDR3 contains 14 residues. CDR3 DNA: TGTGCCAGCAGTCGGACAGCAAGTAATGAAAAACTGTTTTTT. This codes for CASSRTASNEKLFF.

The chain employs TRBV29-1 and TRBJ2-2, with D possibly TRBD2 on 5 matching bases. CDR1 and CDR2 from the germline V gene are SQVTM and ANQGSEA. The CDR3 consists of 14 residues. Trimming shortened V by 6 bases and J by 0 bases, and 11 bases separated the two germline ends. CDR3 in amino acids: CSVEGFPNTGELFF. CDR3 nucleotides: TGCAGCGTAGAGGGATTCCCGAACACCGGGGAGCTGTTTTTT.

The gene calls are TRBV5-5 and TRBJ1-1; D is unclear. The CDR3 is made up of 16 amino acids. Trimming shortened V by 0 bases and J by 0 bases, and 12 bases separated the two germline ends. The germline V gene has CDR1 SGHKS and CDR2 YYEKEE (reference sequence). The CDR3 spells CASSLAGRLMNTEAFF. CDR3 nucleotides: TGTGCCAGCAGCTTGGCCGGCAGACTAATGAACACTGAAGCTTTCTTT. The variable domain in full, completed from reference TRBV5-5 and TRBJ1-1, reads DAGVTQSPTHLIKTRGQQVTLRCSPISGHKSVSWYQQVLGQGPQFIFQYYEKEERGRGNFPDRFSARQFPNYSSELNVNALLLGDSALYLCASSLAGRLMNTEAFFGQGTRLTVV.

The gene calls are TRBV5-4 and TRBJ2-5, with 9 bases matching TRBD2. CDR3 length: 16 residues. J lost 5 bases, V lost 2 bases, and 10 bases had no gene match. Per germline, CDR1 SGHNT and CDR2 YYREEE (reference sequence). CDR3 residues: CASSFGNSGGEETQYF. The CDR3 nucleotides read TGTGCCAGCAGCTTTGGCAATAGCGGGGGTGAGGAGACCCAGTACTTC. Variable domain in full (rest from reference TRBV5-4 and TRBJ2-5): ETGVTQSPTHLIKTRGQQVTLRCSSQSGHNTVSWYQQALGQGPQFIFQYYREEENGRGNFPPRFSGLQFPNYSSELNVNALELDDSALYLCASSFGNSGGEETQYFGPGTRLLVL.

This clone was seen only a few times. This sequence joins TRBV11-1 and TRBJ1-2; D call uncertain. V lost 1 base to trimming and J lost 8 bases, with 20 bases between them. CDR3 length equals 16 residues. Looked up from germline, CDR1 is SGHAT and CDR2 is FQDESV (reference sequence). The CDR3 nucleotides read TGTGCCAGCAGCTTAGAAAGGGCCCCCTCCGAGCGGGGCTACACCTTC. This codes for CASSLERAPSERGYTF. Full variable domain (missing parts from reference TRBV11-1 and TRBJ1-2): EAEVAQSPRYKITEKSQAVAFWCDPISGHATLYWYRQILGQGPELLVQFQDESVVDDSQLPKDRFSAERLKGVDSTLKIQPAELGDSAMYLCASSLERAPSERGYTFGSGTRLTVV.

This clone came up once. The chain is built from TRBV28 and TRBJ1-3; 8 nucleotides align to TRBD1. This CDR3 comprises 13 residues. Trimming cost V 6 bases and J 11 bases; bases outside gene matches: 9. In germline, CDR1 is MDHEN, CDR2 SYDVKM. The CDR3 spells CASRNGQGSPIYF. The CDR3, as DNA: TGTGCCAGCAGGAATGGACAGGGTAGCCCCATATATTTT.

V is TRBV29-1 and J is TRBJ1-1; 7 bases agree with TRBD1. Losses at the gene ends were 7 bases for V and 3 bases for J; bases not matched to a gene: 2. Germline assignment: CDR1 SQVTM and CDR2 ANQGSEA. This CDR3 spans 11 amino acids. The DNA of the CDR3 is TGCAGCGGCGACAGGGACACTGAAGCTTTCTTT. Encoded protein: CSGDRDTEAFF. The full variable domain, rest sourced from reference TRBV29-1 and TRBJ1-1, is SAVISQKPSRDICQRGTSLTIQCQVDSQVTMMFWYRQQPGQSLTLIATANQGSEATYESGFVIDKFPISRPNLTFSTLTVSNMSPEDSSIYLCSGDRDTEAFFGQGTRLTVV.

This clone turned up a few times. V and J are TRBV5-6 and TRBJ2-3; 10 bases line up with TRBD1. In germline, CDR1 is SGHDT, CDR2 YYEEEE. V gave up 7 bases and J gave up 3 bases; unmatched junction bases: 2. The CDR3 is made up of 13 amino acids. The CDR3 bases are TGTGCCAGCGTGGGACAGGGGACAGATACGCAGTATTTT. This translates into CASVGQGTDTQYF.

V gene TRBV23-1 combines with J gene TRBJ2-1; 7 nucleotides align to TRBD1. TRBV23-1 falls under the ORF class, with uncertain function. The CDR3 is 16 residues long. With V trimmed by 3 bases and J by 8 bases, 13 bases remained unmatched. This chain's CDR3 is CASSHITGASAYEQFF. CDR3 nucleotides: TGCGCCAGCAGTCACATTACAGGGGCTTCAGCGTATGAGCAGTTCTTC.

This chain uses TRBV27 with TRBJ1-6; D ambiguous. Looked up from germline, CDR1 is MNHEY and CDR2 is SMNVEV (reference sequence). Trimming pared 4 bases from V and 4 bases from J, leaving 11 bases between. The CDR3 is 15 amino acids. The CDR3 nucleotides are TGTGCCAGCAGTTCTAGAGAGATTTATAATTCACCCCTCCACTTT. This translates into CASSSREIYNSPLHF.

The gene calls are TRBV7-9 and TRBJ2-7, with 12 bases lining up with TRBD2. This CDR3 has 19 amino acids. Germline-derived CDR1 and CDR2 are SEHNR and FQNEAQ (reference sequence). Germline trimming cut 5 bases from V and 2 bases from J; bases unmatched to any gene: 16. The CDR3, as DNA: TGTGCCAGCAGCCCCTTGACTAGCGGGGGTCCTTTTCTTACCTACGAGCAGTACTTC. Protein product: CASSPLTSGGPFLTYEQYF. Based on the CDR3 plus reference TRBV7-9 and TRBJ2-7, the full variable domain is DTGVSQNPRHKITKRGQNVTFRCDPISEHNRLYWYRQTLGQGPEFLTYFQNEAQLEKSRLLSDRFSAERPKGSFSTLEIQRTEQGDSAMYLCASSPLTSGGPFLTYEQYFGPGTRLTVT.

The chain couples TRBV28 to TRBJ1-2, with 8 bases that match TRBD1. Looked up from germline, CDR1 is MDHEN and CDR2 is SYDVKM. V lost 2 bases, J lost 4 bases, and 3 bases stayed unmatched. This CDR3 is 14 amino acids long. Written as DNA, the CDR3 is TGTGCCAGCAGTTTACCCGGACAGGGCTATGGCTACACCTTC. Its translation is CASSLPGQGYGYTF.

This sequence joins TRBV6-1 and TRBJ1-3, with TRBD1 as a possible D gene (6 bases). V was shortened by 7 bases and J by 0 bases, with 13 bases between the two germline ends. The CDR3 has 15 amino acids. Looked up from germline, CDR1 is MNHNS and CDR2 is SASEGT. The CDR3 here is CASKPGQYSGNTIYF. The CDR3 DNA reads as TGTGCCAGCAAACCGGGACAATACTCTGGAAACACCATATATTTT.

The chain uses TRBV7-9 and TRBJ1-1, with TRBD1 matching 8 bases. After removal of 2 bases from V and 2 bases from J, the junction contained 1 base not matched to a gene. Germline-derived CDR1 and CDR2 are SEHNR and FQNEAQ (reference sequence). The CDR3 runs 14 residues. The chain's CDR3 is CASSLQGANTEAFF. CDR3 in DNA: TGTGCCAGCAGCTTACAGGGGGCTAACACTGAAGCTTTCTTT. The variable domain in full, completed from reference TRBV7-9 and TRBJ1-1, reads DTGVSQNPRHKITKRGQNVTFRCDPISEHNRLYWYRQTLGQGPEFLTYFQNEAQLEKSRLLSDRFSAERPKGSFSTLEIQRTEQGDSAMYLCASSLQGANTEAFFGQGTRLTVV.

The chain is built from TRBV4-1 and TRBJ2-6; possibly TRBD1 for D (5 bases). The CDR3 spans 14 residues. CDR1 MGHRA and CDR2 YSYEKL come from the germline V gene. The ends were cut back, 1 base at V and 5 bases at J, with 6 bases in the middle. The CDR3 region has the DNA TGCGCCAGCAGCCAAGGGGGCTGGGCCAACGTCCTGACTTTC. Translating it yields CASSQGGWANVLTF.

This clone was counted a single time. The chain uses TRBV6-1 and TRBJ1-1; 8 nucleotides align to TRBD1. J was trimmed by 10 bases and V by 0 bases; bases with no gene match: 7. This CDR3 is built from 14 residues. CDR1 and CDR2 (germline): MNHNS, SASEGT. The CDR3 nucleotides are TGTGCCAGCAGTGAAGCGGGACAGGCAAGGTTAGCTTTCTTT. This codes for CASSEAGQARLAFF.

The rearrangement links TRBV15 to TRBJ2-5; D is perhaps TRBD2 (5 bases). The CDR3 loop spans 15 amino acids. In germline, CDR1 is LNHNV, CDR2 YYDKDF (reference sequence). Trimming took 4 bases from V and 3 from J, leaving 15 bases between them. CDR3 sequence (DNA): TGTGCCACCAGCAATATCTACACGAGGGAAGAGACCCAGTACTTC. Translating it yields CATSNIYTREETQYF.

The chain carries TRBV30 and TRBJ1-3, with a possible D match to TRBD1 (5 bases). In germline, CDR1 is GTSNPN, CDR2 SVGIG (reference sequence). The CDR3 spans 16 residues. Trimming removed 5 bases at V and 1 base at J, with 18 bases between. The CDR3 spells CAWGGGKLISGNTIYF. In DNA, the CDR3 is TGTGCCTGGGGGGGAGGCAAACTCATATCTGGAAACACCATATATTTT.

The V and J genes are TRBV6-5 and TRBJ1-2; 7 nucleotides line up with TRBD1. CDR3 length: 16 residues. The trim removed 4 bases at V and 6 bases at J, leaving 14 bases unmatched. Per germline, CDR1 MNHEY and CDR2 SVGAGI. CDR3 DNA sequence: TGTGCCAGCAGTTCGACAGGGCCATTCCGGGGTGATGGCTACACCTTC. Amino acid sequence: CASSSTGPFRGDGYTF.

This sequence joins TRBV28 and TRBJ1-2; no definite D call. V gave up 8 bases and J gave up 5 bases, with 9 bases separating them. Germline CDR1 MDHEN, CDR2 SYDVKM. The CDR3 runs 11 residues. CDR3 nucleotide sequence: TGTGCCAGCCGCGCCGGTTATGGCTACACCTTC. Residues: CASRAGYGYTF.

The chain links TRBV29-1 to TRBJ2-5; 9 nucleotides match TRBD1. This CDR3 has 14 residues. Germline CDR1 reads SQVTM; CDR2 reads ANQGSEA. Trimming at V came to 6 bases and at J to 4 bases, leaving 9 bases not matched to a gene. In DNA form, the CDR3 reads TGCAGCGTCGTACCGGGACAGGGATTAGAGACCCAGTACTTC. The encoded protein is CSVVPGQGLETQYF. Looking up the rest from reference TRBV29-1 and TRBJ2-5 gives the full variable domain: SAVISQKPSRDICQRGTSLTIQCQVDSQVTMMFWYRQQPGQSLTLIATANQGSEATYESGFVIDKFPISRPNLTFSTLTVSNMSPEDSSIYLCSVVPGQGLETQYFGPGTRLLVL.

The chain has TRBV5-4 and TRBJ2-1; no definite D call. The germline V and J ends were trimmed by 4 bases and 0 bases, with 8 bases remaining between them. Germline CDR1 reads SGHNT; CDR2 reads YYREEE (reference sequence). The CDR3 covers 14 residues. The CDR3 loop is CASSRSSSYNEQFF. Here the CDR3 DNA reads TGTGCCAGCAGCAGGAGCAGCTCCTACAATGAGCAGTTCTTC.

The chain is built from TRBV7-2 and TRBJ2-7; TRBD1 agrees at 11 bases. V dropped 5 bases and J dropped 5; count of bases not matched to a gene: 14. Germline V gene data show CDR1 as SGHTA and CDR2 as FQGNSA. This CDR3 contains 17 residues. The DNA of the CDR3 is TGTGCCAGCAGCCGCGTAAAGGGACAGGGGGAGGTTAACGAGCAGTACTTC. Amino acid sequence: CASSRVKGQGEVNEQYF. The full variable domain, with the rest looked up from reference TRBV7-2 and TRBJ2-7, is GAGVSQSPSNKVTEKGKDVELRCDPISGHTALYWYRQSLGQGLEFLIYFQGNSAPDKSGLPSDRFSAERTGGSVSTLTIQRTQQEDSAVYLCASSRVKGQGEVNEQYFGPGTRLTVT.

This chain links TRBV7-2 with TRBJ1-4; a possible D gene is TRBD1 (5 bases). The CDR3 has 15 amino acids. The germline V and J ends were trimmed by 5 bases and 0 bases, with 10 bases remaining between them. Germline values: CDR1 SGHTA, CDR2 FQGNSA. The chain's CDR3 is CASSPTTATNEKLFF. Written as DNA, the CDR3 is TGTGCCAGCAGCCCAACGACAGCAACTAATGAAAAACTGTTTTTT.

The chain combines TRBV19 with TRBJ2-7, with D possibly matching TRBD1 (6 bases). V was cut by 9 bases and J by 5 bases, with 26 bases left in between. Germline CDR1 and CDR2: LNHDA and SQIVND (reference sequence). This CDR3 region has 16 residues. This CDR3 is CASQPALSRGMDEQYF. The CDR3 region has the DNA TGTGCCAGCCAACCGGCCCTCAGCAGGGGAATGGACGAGCAGTACTTC.

This clone was picked up a small number of times. This rearrangement joins TRBV5-1 to TRBJ2-3; 7 positions agree with TRBD2. Germline values: CDR1 SGHRS, CDR2 YFSETQ. The CDR3 covers 16 residues. The ends lost 4 bases at V and 1 base at J; junction bases unmatched: 9. The CDR3 sequence: CASSPGLDGGTDTQYF. CDR3 in DNA: TGCGCCAGCAGCCCCGGACTAGATGGCGGCACAGATACGCAGTATTTT.

The chain links TRBV2 to TRBJ2-5; TRBD2 aligns across 12 bases. The CDR3 length is 15 residues. CDR1 and CDR2 (germline): SNHLY, FYNNEI. Trimming at V came to 6 bases and at J to 3 bases, leaving 5 bases not matched to a gene. The CDR3 region is CASSRTSGVEETQYF. The CDR3 nucleotides are TGTGCCAGCAGCAGGACTAGCGGGGTCGAAGAGACCCAGTACTTC. The full variable domain, completed using reference TRBV2 and TRBJ2-5, is EPEVTQTPSHQVTQMGQEVILRCVPISNHLYFYWYRQILGQKVEFLVSFYNNEISEKSEIFDDQFSVERPDGSNFTLKIRSTKLEDSAMYFCASSRTSGVEETQYFGPGTRLLVL.

The rearrangement joins TRBV5-1 to TRBJ2-7; TRBD2 matches 9 bases. Germline trimming cut 4 bases from V and 4 bases from J; bases unmatched to any gene: 9. CDR1 and CDR2 from the germline V gene are SGHRS and YFSETQ. The CDR3 extends over 15 amino acids. This chain's CDR3 is CASSHERGEIYEQYF. The DNA of the CDR3 is TGCGCCAGCAGCCACGAGCGGGGGGAAATTTACGAGCAGTACTTC.